A single TCR beta chain is shown here with its context. Its matching antigen is unknown. This CDR3 comprises 12 residues. This specimen comes from a study of cytomegalovirus exposure and HLA in healthy donors. Study-wide results and caveats: Analysis was performed later, and it showed HLA-associated TCR beta chains to be more clonally expanded than equally common others. Cytomegalovirus-associated TCR beta chains were listed, numbering around 150. The majority of CMV-associated TCR beta chains were reported as apparently HLA-restricted in a later analysis.

The PCR ran on 60 Vbeta and 13 Jbeta primers. The assay was immunoSEQ multiplex PCR, and TCRdb's table has in-frame clones only and misses some. The sample consists of some 98,000 clones, around 70% of them appearing once. The chain links TRBV21-1 to TRBJ1-1; TRBD1, the table's D call, lacks a check against the DNA. TRBV21-1 is termed a pseudogene. The sequence was collected from a man aged 50 or older in good health and CMV-seronegative. Sequencing used PBMCs. CDR3 in DNA: TGTGCCAGCAGCAACCGGACAGATGAAGCTTTCTTT. This gives the protein CASSNRTDEAFF.